Shown below are 22 T cell receptor beta chains from a single sample sequenced in a study of T cells in localized non-small cell lung cancer. Sequenced by immunoSEQ multiplex PCR; TCRdb stores in-frame clones only, minus some. The repertoire holds about 29,000 clones, roughly 86% seen once, with 6.8% in the top ten. Sequences were derived from peripheral blood, sampled before any cancer treatment. The receptor source for this set is a male donor aged 60 or older with stage I lung adenocarcinoma.

V and J are TRBV19 and TRBJ2-7, with D perhaps matching TRBD2 (6 bases). Germline-derived CDR1 and CDR2 are LNHDA and SQIVND (reference sequence). With 3 bases removed from V and 3 bases from J, the gap between germline ends came to 12 bases. The CDR3 totals 14 residues. CDR3 loop: CASSIGGTDYEQYF. The CDR3, as DNA: TGTGCCAGTAGTATCGGGGGTACGGACTACGAGCAGTACTTC. The full variable domain, completed using reference TRBV19 and TRBJ2-7, is DGGITQSPKYLFRKEGQNVTLSCEQNLNHDAMYWYRQDPGQGLRLIYYSQIVNDFQKGDIAEGYSVSREKKESFPLTVTSAQKNPTAFYLCASSIGGTDYEQYFGPGTRLTVT.

The chain joins TRBV5-1 to TRBJ2-2; 11 bases fit TRBD2. This CDR3 is 15 amino acids long. V trimming: 4 bases; J trimming: 6 bases; junction bases outside the gene matches: 5. Germline V lookup: CDR1 SGHRS, CDR2 YFSETQ. CDR3 DNA: TGCGCCAGCAGCCCGACTAGCGGGGTGGCCGGGGAGCTGTTTTTT. Amino acids: CASSPTSGVAGELFF.

The chain uses TRBV5-1 and TRBJ1-1; D perhaps matches TRBD1 (5 bases). CDR3 length: 13 residues. V lost 4 bases to trimming and J lost 0 bases, with 7 bases between them. The germline gives CDR1 SGHRS, CDR2 YFSETQ. The chain's CDR3 is CASSATVNTEAFF. The CDR3 DNA sequence: TGCGCCAGCAGCGCGACAGTGAACACTGAAGCTTTCTTT.

This chain links TRBV18 with TRBJ2-3; tentative D call: TRBD1 (6 bases). V was shortened by 5 bases and J by 3 bases, with 9 bases between the two germline ends. This CDR3 is built from 13 residues. Germline CDR1 is KGHSH and CDR2 is LQKENI. The CDR3 region is CASSTGMTDTQYF. CDR3 nucleotide sequence: TGTGCCAGCTCAACAGGGATGACAGATACGCAGTATTTT.

The chain couples TRBV28 to TRBJ2-7; 7 bases align to TRBD2. Germline V gene data show CDR1 as MDHEN and CDR2 as SYDVKM. The CDR3 is 13 amino acids. Germline trimming cut 6 bases from V and 3 bases from J; bases unmatched to any gene: 5. CDR3 region: CASRLSGGYEQYF. CDR3 coding DNA: TGTGCCAGCAGGTTGTCGGGGGGCTACGAGCAGTACTTC.

Regarding this clone: Germline is not matched at one junction end, which may reflect a read error. The chain employs TRBV2 and TRBJ1-2, with TRBD1 matching over 10 bases. There are 14 residues in the CDR3. The germline gives CDR1 SNHLY, CDR2 FYNNEI. The CDR3 nucleotides read TGTGCCATCAGTGAAGCCTGGACAGGGGGATTGCCCACCTTC. It yields the protein CAISEAWTGGLPTF. Full variable domain (remainder filled in from reference TRBV2 and TRBJ1-2): EPEVTQTPSHQVTQMGQEVILRCVPISNHLYFYWYRQILGQKVEFLVSFYNNEISEKSEIFDDQFSVERPDGSNFTLKIRSTKLEDSAMYFCAISEAWTGGLPTFGSGTRLTVV.

The genes are TRBV28 and TRBJ2-2; D uncertain. The CDR3 spans 13 residues. Germline-derived CDR1 and CDR2 are MDHEN and SYDVKM. V lost 4 bases and J 1 base, leaving 4 bases between the germline ends. CDR3 bases: TGTGCCAGCAGTTCCTTGAACACCGGGGAGCTGTTTTTT. Its protein product is CASSSLNTGELFF.

The chain couples TRBV4-1 to TRBJ1-4; D gene unclear. CDR1 and CDR2 from the germline V gene are MGHRA and YSYEKL. The CDR3 has 15 residues. With 1 base removed from V and 2 bases from J, the gap between germline ends came to 8 bases. DNA for the CDR3: TGCGCCAGCAGCCAAGGCAGCGGGACTAATGAAAAACTGTTTTTT. As protein: CASSQGSGTNEKLFF.

This clone was seen only once. The chain joins TRBV5-6 to TRBJ2-1, with TRBD1 matching over 10 bases. CDR1 SGHDT and CDR2 YYEEEE come from the germline V gene. The trim removed 3 bases at V and 12 bases at J, leaving 6 bases unmatched. The CDR3 consists of 13 residues. CDR3 in amino acids: CASSYRDRGVQFF. CDR3 coding DNA: TGTGCCAGCAGCTATAGGGACAGGGGCGTGCAGTTCTTC.

This clone was found once. The chain joins TRBV15 to TRBJ2-1; D not resolved. Trimming took 2 bases from V and 8 from J, leaving 22 bases between them. Germline V lookup: CDR1 LNHNV, CDR2 YYDKDF (reference sequence). The CDR3 contains 17 residues. Here the CDR3 DNA reads TGTGCCACCAGCAGACGTAGCTTAAGATCACCCAGCGATGAGCAGTTCTTC. Translating it yields CATSRRSLRSPSDEQFF.

The chain joins TRBV19 to TRBJ2-4; 8 nucleotides agree with TRBD2. With V trimmed by 6 bases and J by 4 bases, 2 bases remained unmatched. The length of the CDR3 is 13 residues. Germline V gene lookup returns CDR1 LNHDA and CDR2 SQIVND (reference sequence). Here the CDR3 reads CASRVAGKNIQYF. The CDR3 DNA follows: TGTGCCAGTAGAGTAGCGGGGAAAAACATTCAGTACTTC.

The chain has TRBV7-9 and TRBJ2-7; D is possibly TRBD2 (6 bases). The germline gives CDR1 SEHNR, CDR2 FQNEAQ (reference sequence). The V gene lost 8 bases and the J gene lost 3 bases, with 20 bases spanning the gap. This CDR3 is built from 15 residues. CDR3 coding DNA: TGTGCCAGCGGAGTATCGGGCGGGGCAGACTACGAGCAGTACTTC. Encoded protein: CASGVSGGADYEQYF.

This chain links TRBV6-5 with TRBJ1-5; a possible D gene is TRBD1 (5 bases). Germline assignment: CDR1 MNHEY and CDR2 SVGAGI. The V gene lost 5 bases and the J gene lost 2 bases, with 13 bases spanning the gap. The CDR3 extends over 15 amino acids. The CDR3 DNA follows: TGTGCCAGCAGTATACAGGCATCGGGCAATCAGCCCCAGCATTTT. Residues: CASSIQASGNQPQHF.

There are a few counts of this clone. This chain connects TRBV6-5 to TRBJ1-3; 11 positions match TRBD1. The CDR3 is 16 amino acids. Germline-derived CDR1 and CDR2 are MNHEY and SVGAGI. J gave up 4 bases and V 2 bases, and 4 bases lay outside the gene matches. CDR3 residues: CASSYTDRGPGNTIYF. DNA for the CDR3: TGTGCCAGCAGTTACACGGACAGGGGGCCAGGAAACACCATATATTTT.

The V gene is TRBV30, the J gene TRBJ2-1, with 11 bases aligning to TRBD2. With 0 bases clipped from V and 2 bases from J, the junction kept 3 bases outside the gene matches. The CDR3 runs 16 residues. Germline V gene lookup returns CDR1 GTSNPN and CDR2 SVGIG (reference sequence). The CDR3 coding sequence is TGTGCCTGGAGTGTATCTAGCGGGGGGCCCTACAATGAGCAGTTCTTC. Translated, it gives CAWSVSSGGPYNEQFF.

This clone was detected only a few times. V and J are TRBV5-1 and TRBJ2-2; D gene unclear. Germline V CDR1 and CDR2: SGHRS, YFSETQ. This CDR3 is 18 amino acids long. Trimming pared 3 bases from V and 4 bases from J, leaving 22 bases between. The CDR3 reads CASSYPPSGWSGTGELFF. The DNA for the CDR3 is TGCGCCAGCAGCTACCCTCCTTCAGGTTGGAGTGGCACCGGGGAGCTGTTTTTT.

The rearrangement links TRBV7-2 to TRBJ2-7; D could derive from TRBD1 or TRBD2 (5 bases each). Germline V lookup: CDR1 SGHTA, CDR2 FQGNSA. The CDR3 covers 18 residues. V gave up 2 bases and J gave up 7 bases, with 27 bases separating them. CDR3 protein: CASSLWVRSPGQDVEQYF. The CDR3 nucleotides read TGTGCCAGCAGCTTATGGGTGAGGTCGCCGGGGCAAGATGTTGAGCAGTACTTC.

This chain uses TRBV7-2 with TRBJ1-3; D unresolved. From germline, CDR1 is SGHTA and CDR2 FQGNSA. The V gene lost 9 bases and the J gene lost 0 bases, with 12 bases spanning the gap. CDR3 length: 14 residues. This CDR3 reads CASSDWSSGNTIYF. DNA for the CDR3: TGTGCCAGTAGCGACTGGAGCTCTGGAAACACCATATATTTT.

The chain combines TRBV6-1 with TRBJ2-3, with TRBD2 as a possible D gene (5 bases). Germline CDR1 is MNHNS and CDR2 is SASEGT. This CDR3 has 16 amino acids. Trimming took 2 bases from V and 1 from J, leaving 13 bases between them. In nucleotides, the CDR3 is TGTGCCAGCAGTGAAACAGAGACTATCCGCACAGATACGCAGTATTTT. This encodes CASSETETIRTDTQYF.

This chain links TRBV10-3 with TRBJ1-2; no firm D call. The CDR3 covers 16 residues. V was trimmed by 0 bases and J by 4 bases, leaving 15 bases between them. Germline CDR1 reads ENHRY; CDR2 reads SYGVKD. The CDR3 nucleotides read TGTGCCATCAGTGAGTCTGGCTCCTTCCCTATCTATGGCTACACCTTC. This sequence encodes CAISESGSFPIYGYTF.

This chain links TRBV6-6 with TRBJ1-5; D uncertain. The CDR3 sequence is 13 residues long. In germline, CDR1 is MNHNY, CDR2 SVGAGI (reference sequence). Trimming stripped 6 bases from V and 5 bases from J, with 11 bases between. The CDR3 nucleotides are TGTGCCAGCAGCCGAGAGGTGGATCAGCCCCAGCATTTT. This gives the protein CASSREVDQPQHF.

The chain is built from TRBV5-5 and TRBJ2-5; perhaps TRBD2 as D (7 bases). The CDR3 consists of 16 residues. Germline V gives CDR1 SGHKS, CDR2 YYEKEE (reference sequence). V gave up 2 bases and J gave up 1 base, with 15 bases separating them. The CDR3 sequence is CASSLPGGPSQETQYF. The DNA for the CDR3 is TGTGCCAGCAGCTTACCGGGGGGCCCTTCCCAAGAGACCCAGTACTTC.